This passage covers 26 T cell receptor beta chains from one sample sequenced in a study of OX40 agonist ivuxolimab in advanced cancers. Receptor libraries were prepared by the immunoSEQ multiplex PCR assay. TCRdb carries this immuneACCESS record with in-frame sequences only. Its versions omit some clonotypes, under half of them owing to an unresolved V gene in the studies checked, with the rest unexplained. The sample table records 50,000 to 65,000 clones; roughly nine tenths of these occur just once. The ten largest clones add up to around 12% of the sample. Sequencing was performed on CD4+ or CD8+ T cells sorted from blood, taken in a trial of the OX40 agonist ivuxolimab. These receptors came from an adult with an advanced solid tumor such as melanoma, head and neck, liver or kidney cancer.

The chain is built from TRBV5-1 and TRBJ2-1, with TRBD1 as a possible D gene (5 bases). CDR3 length equals 13 residues. Germline values: CDR1 SGHRS, CDR2 YFSETQ. The ends were cut back, 2 bases at V and 8 bases at J, with 11 bases in the middle. The CDR3 protein is CASSLIQGDEQFF. DNA of the CDR3: TGCGCCAGCAGCTTAATTCAGGGTGATGAGCAGTTCTTC.

The V gene is TRBV15, the J gene TRBJ1-1, with D possibly TRBD1 on 5 matching bases. V lost 3 bases and J 2 bases, leaving 13 bases between the germline ends. The CDR3 runs to 15 residues. Germline CDR1 reads LNHNV; CDR2 reads YYDKDF (reference sequence). The CDR3 sequence is CATSRGGTVNTEAFF. CDR3 sequence (DNA): TGTGCCACCAGCAGGGGTGGGACGGTAAACACTGAAGCTTTCTTT.

This sequence joins TRBV9 and TRBJ2-7; weak D call: TRBD2 (6 bases). With 3 bases removed from V and 5 bases from J, the gap between germline ends came to 18 bases. The CDR3 runs to 15 residues. Germline V gives CDR1 SGDLS, CDR2 YYNGEE. The CDR3 sequence is CASSALGDSPNEQYF. The CDR3 DNA sequence: TGTGCCAGCAGCGCCCTTGGGGACTCTCCTAACGAGCAGTACTTC.

The chain links TRBV4-1 to TRBJ2-3; 10 positions match TRBD2. Germline CDR1 MGHRA, CDR2 YSYEKL. Trimming took 1 base from V and 6 from J; bases not matched to a gene: 7. CDR3 length equals 16 residues. Here the CDR3 reads CASSQVASGRGDTQYF. In DNA form, the CDR3 reads TGCGCCAGCAGCCAAGTTGCTAGCGGGAGAGGGGATACGCAGTATTTT.

The V gene is TRBV11-2, the J gene TRBJ2-1, with 8 bases aligning to TRBD2. CDR3 length: 17 amino acids. The germline gives CDR1 SGHAT, CDR2 FQNNGV. With V trimmed by 5 bases and J by 4 bases, 13 bases remained unmatched. CDR3: CASSPAGSRGGYNEQFF. CDR3 bases: TGTGCCAGCAGCCCGGCGGGCAGTCGGGGGGGATACAATGAGCAGTTCTTC.

The chain uses TRBV6-1 and TRBJ1-2; a possible D gene is TRBD1 (5 bases). V lost 7 bases and J lost 5, with 20 bases in between. The germline V gene has CDR1 MNHNS and CDR2 SASEGT. This CDR3 has 15 residues. CDR3 sequence: CASTSRAGSGYGYTF. The CDR3, as DNA: TGTGCCAGCACTTCCCGGGCAGGGTCTGGGTATGGCTACACCTTC.

The chain links TRBV2 to TRBJ1-1; D call uncertain. Per germline, CDR1 SNHLY and CDR2 FYNNEI. Trimming pared 4 bases from V and 5 bases from J, leaving 14 bases between. The CDR3 has 14 amino acids. The CDR3 loop is CASSVEGVWTEAFF. As DNA, the CDR3 is TGTGCCAGCAGTGTCGAGGGTGTTTGGACTGAAGCTTTCTTT.

The chain couples TRBV2 to TRBJ1-2; D gene unclear. The CDR3 is 10 amino acids. The V and J ends lost 4 bases and 5 bases respectively, with 2 bases between them. Germline V gene sequence: CDR1 SNHLY, CDR2 FYNNEI. CDR3 sequence (DNA): TGTGCCAGCAGTGGATATGGCTACACCTTC. It is translated as CASSGYGYTF.

The V gene is TRBV19, the J gene TRBJ2-7, with 8 bases matching TRBD1. Germline values: CDR1 LNHDA, CDR2 SQIVND (reference sequence). CDR3 length equals 14 residues. Trimming took 3 bases from V and 5 from J; bases not matched to a gene: 6. The CDR3 loop reads CASSILQGANEQYF. CDR3 coding DNA: TGTGCCAGTAGTATCCTCCAGGGGGCAAACGAGCAGTACTTC.

The chain couples TRBV7-8 to TRBJ1-2; D gene uncertain. CDR3 size: 14 residues. Germline loops: CDR1 SGHVS, CDR2 FQNEAQ. Trimming pared 2 bases from V and 2 bases from J, leaving 9 bases between. CDR3 nucleotides: TGTGCCAGCAGCTTAATCGGGTACAACTATGGCTACACCTTC. It translates to CASSLIGYNYGYTF.

The count of this clone is one. V gene TRBV30 combines with J gene TRBJ2-2; D is unclear. The CDR3 is 12 residues long. Germline assignment: CDR1 GTSNPN and CDR2 SVGIG (reference sequence). V was trimmed by 0 bases and J by 4 bases, leaving 3 bases between them. The CDR3 DNA is TGTGCCTGGAGTGTAAGCACCGGGGAGCTGTTTTTT. This sequence encodes CAWSVSTGELFF. Complete variable domain (other parts from reference TRBV30 and TRBJ2-2): SQTIHQWPATLVQPVGSPLSLECTVEGTSNPNLYWYRQAAGRGLQLLFYSVGIGQISSEVPQNLSASRPQDRQFILSSKKLLLSDSGFYLCAWSVSTGELFFGEGSRLTVL.

This chain connects TRBV27 to TRBJ2-2; D is possibly TRBD1 or TRBD2 (5 bases each). CDR1 is MNHEY, CDR2 SMNVEV, per germline (reference sequence). V shed 2 bases and J shed 8 bases, with 15 bases lying between them. CDR3 length equals 15 residues. The CDR3 spells CASSLGREGRGELFF. In DNA form, the CDR3 reads TGTGCCAGCAGTTTAGGGCGTGAGGGACGGGGGGAGCTGTTTTTT.

The J gene is TRBJ2-1, the V gene TRBV7-6, with TRBD1 matching over 9 bases. In germline, CDR1 is SGHVS, CDR2 FNYEAQ. The length of the CDR3 is 14 residues. Unmatched junction bases numbered 4, after V lost 4 bases and J lost 6 bases. The CDR3 bases are TGTGCCAGCAGCTCACGGACAGGGGTCAATGAGCAGTTCTTC. Protein sequence: CASSSRTGVNEQFF.

This sequence joins TRBV6-1 and TRBJ2-3; D is unresolved. The germline CDR1 and CDR2 sequences are MNHNS and SASEGT. The CDR3 contains 17 residues. With 1 base removed from V and 5 bases from J, the gap between germline ends came to 19 bases. The CDR3 nucleotides read TGTGCCAGCAGTGAAGGACCGGGTGCAATTGTAGGAGATACGCAGTATTTT. Protein sequence: CASSEGPGAIVGDTQYF.

The chain has TRBV7-9 and TRBJ2-7; 12 positions agree with TRBD2. Trimming at V came to 7 bases and at J to 7 bases, leaving 14 bases not matched to a gene. Germline CDR1 is SEHNR and CDR2 is FQNEAQ (reference sequence). CDR3 length: 16 residues. The CDR3 sequence: CASTHLTSGSPGEQYF. CDR3 sequence (DNA): TGTGCCAGCACCCATTTGACTAGCGGGAGCCCGGGTGAGCAGTACTTC.

This rearrangement joins TRBV5-1 to TRBJ1-1; tentatively, D is TRBD1 (5 bases). This CDR3 is built from 14 residues. Trimming took off 0 bases at V and 0 bases at J, with 6 bases between the two ends. Germline assignment: CDR1 SGHRS and CDR2 YFSETQ. CDR3 sequence: CASSLATVNTEAFF. The CDR3 DNA reads TGCGCCAGCAGCTTGGCGACAGTGAACACTGAAGCTTTCTTT.

The chain combines TRBV7-9 with TRBJ2-1; 11 bases match TRBD2. The CDR3 has 16 amino acids. Per the germline V gene, CDR1 is SEHNR and CDR2 is FQNEAQ (reference sequence). V dropped 5 bases and J dropped 8; count of bases not matched to a gene: 11. CDR3 loop: CASSPPTSGIRDEQFF. DNA for the CDR3: TGTGCCAGCAGCCCTCCGACTAGCGGGATTCGGGATGAGCAGTTCTTC.

This chain uses TRBV7-9 with TRBJ2-5; maybe TRBD1 (5 bases). CDR3 length: 14 amino acids. CDR1 and CDR2 (germline): SEHNR, FQNEAQ (reference sequence). V lost 4 bases and J lost 3, with 12 bases in between. CDR3 sequence: CASSSWVTEETQYF. CDR3 coding DNA: TGTGCCAGCAGCTCGTGGGTGACAGAAGAGACCCAGTACTTC.

This chain joins TRBV13 and TRBJ1-2, with a tentative D call TRBD1 (6 bases). Trimming pared 0 bases from V and 6 bases from J, leaving 8 bases between. The CDR3 runs to 13 residues. Germline CDR1 PRHDT, CDR2 FYEKMQ (reference sequence). The CDR3 coding sequence is TGTGCCAGCAGCTTAGGACAGGGCCATGGCTACACCTTC. Its translation is CASSLGQGHGYTF.

This clone was counted between two and nine times. Sequence at one end of the junction differs from germline and may be a read error. The genes are TRBV7-9 and TRBJ2-1, with 12 bases matching TRBD2. Germline lookup yields CDR1 SEHNR and CDR2 FQNEAQ (reference sequence). The CDR3 is 18 residues long. The CDR3 DNA reads as TGTGCCAGCAGCCCGCCGACCCCCGGGACATACGGGACTAGCGGGTGGGTCTTC. Translating gives CASSPPTPGTYGTSGWVF.

This CDR3 reads CASSLGTGGEAFF. As DNA, the CDR3 is TGTGCCAGCAGCTTAGGGACAGGGGGTGAAGCTTTCTTT. The chain couples TRBV13 to TRBJ1-1, with TRBD1 matching over 9 bases. The germline gives CDR1 PRHDT, CDR2 FYEKMQ (reference sequence). Trimming cost V 0 bases and J 7 bases; bases outside gene matches: 0. The CDR3 runs 13 residues.

V usage is TRBV5-1 and J usage is TRBJ1-1; 7 bases match TRBD1. V was pared by 0 bases and J by 4 bases, with 6 bases of the junction left unmatched. The germline V gene has CDR1 SGHRS and CDR2 YFSETQ. The CDR3 extends over 15 amino acids. CDR3 bases: TGCGCCAGCAGCTTGGGGGGCACAGGGGTCACTGAAGCTTTCTTT. This gives the protein CASSLGGTGVTEAFF. The full variable domain, rest sourced from reference TRBV5-1 and TRBJ1-1, is KAGVTQTPRYLIKTRGQQVTLSCSPISGHRSVSWYQQTPGQGLQFLFEYFSETQRNKGNFPGRFSGRQFSNSRSEMNVSTLELGDSALYLCASSLGGTGVTEAFFGQGTRLTVV.

The chain uses TRBV7-9 and TRBJ2-3; D is possibly TRBD1 (5 bases). The V end lost 5 bases, the J end lost 3 bases, and 18 bases lay between the germline ends. The CDR3 loop spans 16 amino acids. The V gene's germline CDR1 is SEHNR and CDR2 FQNEAQ (reference sequence). DNA of the CDR3: TGTGCCAGCAGCCTCTGGGGCAGGGATGTTACAGATACGCAGTATTTT. Amino acids: CASSLWGRDVTDTQYF.

The chain combines TRBV7-9 with TRBJ2-1; 8 bases agree with TRBD1. This CDR3 region has 14 residues. CDR1 SEHNR and CDR2 FQNEAQ come from the germline V gene (reference sequence). Germline trimming cut 2 bases from V and 6 bases from J; bases unmatched to any gene: 3. The CDR3 protein is CASSLPQGANEQFF. CDR3 DNA: TGTGCCAGCAGCTTACCGCAGGGGGCCAATGAGCAGTTCTTC.

The V call is TRBV7-9, the J call TRBJ2-7, with TRBD1 matching 8 bases. The germline gives CDR1 SEHNR, CDR2 FQNEAQ (reference sequence). This CDR3 has 19 amino acids. Losses at the gene ends were 4 bases for V and 6 bases for J; bases not matched to a gene: 23. Written as DNA, the CDR3 is TGTGCCAGCAGCTCTCAGGGGGCTCGGTCAGATACCCCAGCCCTCGAGCAGTACTTC. Protein: CASSSQGARSDTPALEQYF.

The count of this clone is one. The chain combines TRBV9 with TRBJ1-1; D is unresolved. Trimming cost V 5 bases and J 11 bases, with 10 bases left between them. Germline V lookup: CDR1 SGDLS, CDR2 YYNGEE. The CDR3 loop spans 10 amino acids. CDR3 protein: CASSPNPAFF. The CDR3 bases are TGTGCCAGCAGTCCCAATCCGGCTTTCTTT.